This is a list of T cell receptor beta chains from one sample in a study of T cell responses to AZD1222 COVID-19 vaccine. The repertoire was sequenced with immunoSEQ multiplex PCR; TCRdb's copy has only in-frame clones and lacks some. The table lists around 110,000 clones, approximately 86% of them singletons. The sample in question was peripheral blood, obtained on day 0 of AZD1222 vaccination. All receptors come from an adult in good health. Each CDR3 is given with its conserved first and last residue. The D gene is left open where the match is weak. Size values are once, few and many counts, or a class for expanded clones, and some rows have none.

D,length,size,V,J,DNA,CDR3
TRBD2,15,.,TRBV5-1,TRBJ2-3,TGCGCCAGCAGCTTCGGGACTAGCGGGGCAGATACGCAGTATTTT,CASSFGTSGADTQYF
TRBD2,16,.,TRBV7-2,TRBJ2-7,TGTGCCAGCAGCTTAGGTGCGGGGGTGGAGACCTACGAGCAGTACTTC,CASSLGAGVETYEQYF
.,14,.,TRBV5-1,TRBJ1-1,TGCGCCAGCAGCTTGGAATGGGCAGTTAGAGAAGCTTTCTTT,CASSLEWAVREAFF
TRBD1,14,once,TRBV28,TRBJ2-7,TGTGCCAGCAGATCTCCACAGGGGTCCCACGAGCAGTACTTC,CASRSPQGSHEQYF
.,13,.,TRBV11-3,TRBJ2-2,TGTGCCAGCAGGCGGACGGGCACCGGGGAGCTGTTTTTT,CASRRTGTGELFF
.,13,once,TRBV7-2,TRBJ1-2,TGTGCCAGCAGCTTCGATCGGGACTTTCGCTACACCTTC,CASSFDRDFRYTF
.,15,.,TRBV5-4,TRBJ2-6,TGTGCCAGCAGCTTCCAGGGAGTTGTGGCCAACGTCCTGACTTTC,CASSFQGVVANVLTF
TRBD1,18,.,TRBV7-6,TRBJ1-3,TGTGCCAGCAGCTTAACAGGGGGAAGCTCGGACTCTGGAAACACCATATATTTT,CASSLTGGSSDSGNTIYF
TRBD2,16,.,TRBV7-2,TRBJ2-1,TGTGCCAGCAGCCTAGGGGTGGGGGAGGGCCTCAATGAGCAGTTCTTC,CASSLGVGEGLNEQFF
.,15,few,TRBV9,TRBJ1-4,TGTGCCAGCAGCGTAGGGGCTACAACTAATGAAAAACTGTTTTTT,CASSVGATTNEKLFF
.,12,.,TRBV12-3/TRBV12-4,TRBJ1-4,TGTGCCAGCAGCTCTGAACGCTTTTCACTGTTTTTT,CASSSERFSLFF
.,13,.,TRBV2,TRBJ2-5,TGTGCCAGCAATCGGCTCCTTCAAGAGACCCAGTACTTC,CASNRLLQETQYF
.,14,.,TRBV30,TRBJ2-5,TGTGCCTGGAGTGTTTCTCCCTCCCAAGAGACCCAGTACTTC,CAWSVSPSQETQYF
TRBD1,14,.,TRBV5-6,TRBJ1-1,TGTGCCAGCAGCCCCGGGACAGCGCACACTGAAGCTTTCTTT,CASSPGTAHTEAFF
.,16,.,TRBV4-3,TRBJ2-3,TGCGCCAGCAGCCAAGGGGCGGGATTGGGCCCAGATACGCAGTATTTT,CASSQGAGLGPDTQYF
.,15,.,TRBV7-9,TRBJ1-4,TGTGCCAGCAGCTTAGATCTGTCAACTAATGAAAAACTGTTTTTT,CASSLDLSTNEKLFF
.,14,.,TRBV7-2,TRBJ1-2,TGTGCCAGCGGCGCAGGGCCGGAGGGCACTGGCTACACCTTC,CASGAGPEGTGYTF
.,13,.,TRBV30,TRBJ1-1,TGTGCCTGGAGTAGAAGGGCACAGTCTGAAGCTTTCTTT,CAWSRRAQSEAFF
.,15,.,TRBV7-9,TRBJ2-7,TGTGCCAGCAGCTTAGCAGGGCAGGGTATGCACGAGCAGTACTTC,CASSLAGQGMHEQYF
.,14,.,TRBV7-7,TRBJ2-5,TGTGCCAGCAGCTTAGCGGGAGGATGGGAGACCCAGTACTTC,CASSLAGGWETQYF
.,13,once,TRBV12-3/TRBV12-4,TRBJ1-1,TGTGCCAGCAGTTTAGCCCTCCCCGGTGAAGCTTTCTTT,CASSLALPGEAFF
.,11,.,TRBV30,TRBJ1-1,TGTGCCTGGAGTTTTCTATCTGAAGCTTTCTTT,CAWSFLSEAFF
.,14,.,TRBV3-1/TRBV3-2,TRBJ1-1,TGTGCCAGCAGCCGGACTTACCGGAACACTGAAGCTTTCTTT,CASSRTYRNTEAFF
.,15,.,TRBV3-1/TRBV3-2,TRBJ1-4,TGTGCCAGCAGCCAAGATCGGGGGGCAGGAGAAAAACTGTTTTTT,CASSQDRGAGEKLFF
.,16,once,TRBV19,TRBJ1-5,TGTGCCAGTAGTATCGGCGCGGCGGTCCGCAATCAGCCCCAGCATTTT,CASSIGAAVRNQPQHF
TRBD1,17,.,TRBV2,TRBJ2-7,TGTGCCAGCGGAACGAAAACAGACGGGACAGGGACGTACGAGCAGTACTTC,CASGTKTDGTGTYEQYF
.,13,.,TRBV12-3/TRBV12-4,TRBJ1-1,TGTGCCAGCAGTGGGCAGGTGAACACTGAAGCTTTCTTT,CASSGQVNTEAFF
.,14,.,TRBV12-5,TRBJ1-6,TGTGCTAGTGGTTTGGGCTCCTATAATTCACCCCTCCACTTT,CASGLGSYNSPLHF
.,16,.,TRBV10-3,TRBJ2-5,TGTGCCATCAGTGAAACAAGCCCGGGCCCCCATCCCGACCAGTACTTC,CAISETSPGPHPDQYF
.,13,.,TRBV6-5,TRBJ1-5,TGTGCCAGCAGGGTGGGAAGCAATCAGCCCCAGCATTTT,CASRVGSNQPQHF
TRBD1,18,.,TRBV7-2,TRBJ1-2,TGTGCCAGCAGCTTAGCGGGGCACCCGGGACAGATTAACTATGGCTACACCTTC,CASSLAGHPGQINYGYTF
.,12,once,TRBV6-5,TRBJ1-1,TGTGCCAGCAGTTCTTATGCCCGTGAAGCTTTCTTT,CASSSYAREAFF
.,14,.,TRBV7-3,TRBJ2-3,TGTGCCAGCAGCTTACGCGGGGGCACAGATACGCAGTATTTT,CASSLRGGTDTQYF
.,13,.,TRBV30,TRBJ1-5,TGTGCCTGGAGGGGAAGGAGCAATCAGCCCCAGCATTTT,CAWRGRSNQPQHF
.,12,.,TRBV19,TRBJ1-4,TGTGCCAGTAGCTCCAGGGGTGAAAAACTGTTTTTT,CASSSRGEKLFF
.,15,.,TRBV5-1,TRBJ1-2,TGCGCCAGCAGCTTGGAAGGCAGACTCTTGTATGGCTACACCTTC,CASSLEGRLLYGYTF